These 22 T cell receptor beta chains originate from one sample sequenced in a study of blood T cells in healthy people across ages. Sample-barcoded 5' priming and a J-beta primer mix drove a second PCR of 7 to 11 cycles. TCRdb independently ran MiXCR on the 5' RACE reads; one entry per CDR3 protein. Of 600,000 to 850,000 distinct CDR3 sequences in the sample, roughly two fifths are singletons; the top ten hold roughly 20%. Sequences were obtained from blood. Every receptor here comes from an older woman in good health.

The rearrangement uses TRBV11-1 and TRBJ2-1; D uncertain. The J call may not be correct, given that the DNA end is closer to TRBJ2-7. The length of the CDR3 is 13 residues. Germline values: CDR1 SGHAT, CDR2 FQDESV (reference sequence). This CDR3 is CASSLGILGEQYF. The CDR3 coding sequence is TGTGCCAGCAGCTTAGGGATTCTTGGCGAGCAGTACTTC.

The J gene is TRBJ1-2, the V gene TRBV6-2 or TRBV6-3; possible D gene TRBD1, 5 bases. Germline assignment: CDR1 MNHEY and CDR2 SVGEGT. This CDR3 has 12 residues. Trimming removed 6 bases at V and 8 bases at J, with 13 bases between. As DNA, the CDR3 is TGTGCCAGCAGCGGGACGGACGAAGGCTACACCTTC. It yields the protein CASSGTDEGYTF.

There are a few counts of this clonotype. The rearrangement joins TRBV20-1 to TRBJ2-7, with TRBD2 matching 8 bases. The V segment lost 5 bases and the J segment 3 bases; nucleotides outside the gene matches: 9. Looked up from germline, CDR1 is DFQATT and CDR2 is SNEGSKA (reference sequence). The CDR3 is 14 residues long. The CDR3 region has the DNA TGCAGTGCTTTTCCGGGACTAGGCAGCTACGAGCAGTACTTC. Protein product: CSAFPGLGSYEQYF.

The CDR3 DNA reads TGTGCCAGCAGCTTTGAGGATGACGGGCCGAACACCGGGGAGCTGTTTTTT. It yields the protein CASSFEDDGPNTGELFF. The chain employs TRBV7-6 and TRBJ2-2; D gene uncertain. V was clipped by 3 bases and J by 0 bases, with 14 bases between them. Germline-derived CDR1 and CDR2 are SGHVS and FNYEAQ. The CDR3 length is 17 residues.

This clonotype was recorded many times. The rearrangement joins TRBV13 to TRBJ2-7, with 9 positions matching TRBD1. Germline V lookup: CDR1 PRHDT, CDR2 FYEKMQ (reference sequence). The CDR3 runs 13 residues. Trimming cost V 5 bases and J 6 bases; bases outside gene matches: 5. In nucleotides, the CDR3 is TGTGCCAGCAGCATCGAGGACAGGGGCGAGCAGTACTTC. Translating it yields CASSIEDRGEQYF.

The V call is TRBV4-3, the J call TRBJ2-1; 9 nucleotides match TRBD2. With V trimmed by 1 base and J by 7 bases, 5 bases remained unmatched. There are 15 residues in the CDR3. Germline V gives CDR1 LGHNA, CDR2 YSLEER. CDR3 sequence reads: CASSQGGTSSNEQFF. CDR3 in DNA: TGCGCCAGCAGCCAAGGGGGGACTAGCTCGAATGAGCAGTTCTTC.

This clonotype was counted many times. CDR3 bases: TGCGCCAGCAGCCAAGAACCCGGACTAGGAGGTACTCAGCAGTACTTC. Translating it yields CASSQEPGLGGTQQYF. The chain uses TRBV4-3 and TRBJ2-7, with 7 bases lining up with TRBD2. This CDR3 has 16 residues. The trim removed 0 bases at V and 8 bases at J, leaving 13 bases unmatched. In germline, CDR1 is LGHNA, CDR2 YSLEER.

J is TRBJ1-2 and V is TRBV4-2, with 10 positions matching TRBD1. Germline trimming cut 0 bases from V and 7 bases from J; bases unmatched to any gene: 5. CDR1 is LGHNA, CDR2 YNFKEQ, per germline. The CDR3 loop spans 15 amino acids. In DNA, the CDR3 is TGTGCCAGCAGCCAAGATCCGACAGGGGGCTGTGGCTACACCTTC. It is translated as CASSQDPTGGCGYTF.

The chain has TRBV20-1 and TRBJ2-5, with 10 nucleotides matching TRBD2. The J call may be faulty, since TRBJ2-7 better matches the DNA end. The CDR3 spans 14 residues. Per germline, CDR1 DFQATT and CDR2 SNEGSKA (reference sequence). The CDR3 sequence: CSARTSGLSYEQYF. The DNA of the CDR3 is TGCAGTGCTCGGACTAGCGGCCTATCCTACGAGCAGTACTTC.

This clonotype has a handful of counts. The V call is TRBV11-2, the J call TRBJ1-6; 10 bases align to TRBD1. Germline CDR1 SGHAT, CDR2 FQNNGV. J gave up 1 base and V 0 bases, and 3 bases lay outside the gene matches. This CDR3 region has 18 residues. In nucleotides, the CDR3 is TGTGCCAGCAGCTTAGACTCGGACAGGGGGTCCTATAATTCACCCCTCCACTTT. Its translation: CASSLDSDRGSYNSPLHF.

On this clonotype: This may be a read error, as it is one base from a much larger clone. The V gene is TRBV7-3, the J gene TRBJ1-1; a weak D match, TRBD1 (6 bases). Trimming cost V 4 bases and J 6 bases, with 15 bases left between them. The CDR3 extends over 14 amino acids. Germline V gives CDR1 SGHTA, CDR2 FQGTGA. Here the CDR3 DNA reads TGTGCCAGCAGCTCCTCGTCAGGGGATGCTGAAGCTTTCTTT. It specifies CASSSSSGDAEAFF.

This clonotype was counted between two and nine times. The rearrangement links TRBV20-1 to TRBJ1-1, with unresolved D. V was clipped by 0 bases and J by 1 base, with 9 bases between them. The CDR3 runs 14 residues. Germline V gene sequence: CDR1 DFQATT, CDR2 SNEGSKA (reference sequence). The CDR3 region is CSARDLPANTEAFF. The CDR3 DNA follows: TGCAGTGCTAGAGATCTCCCAGCGAACACTGAAGCTTTCTTT.

This clonotype was recorded only once. This chain uses TRBV28 with TRBJ2-4; 12 bases match TRBD1. Trimming removed 5 bases from V and 1 base from J; junction bases left unmatched: 9. The CDR3 covers 18 residues. Germline CDR1 is MDHEN and CDR2 is SYDVKM. The CDR3 DNA reads as TGTGCCAGCAGTCTCGGGACAGGGGGCAAGTTGGCCAAAAACATTCAGTACTTC. Protein sequence: CASSLGTGGKLAKNIQYF.

The chain recombines TRBV7-7 with TRBJ2-3; 8 nucleotides match TRBD2. The CDR3 is made up of 17 amino acids. Germline assignment: CDR1 SSHAT and CDR2 FNYEAQ (reference sequence). With V trimmed by 1 base and J by 1 base, 7 bases remained unmatched. CDR3 amino acids: CASSLGGAGVGTDTQYF. DNA of the CDR3: TGTGCCAGCAGCTTAGGGGGAGCGGGAGTGGGCACAGATACGCAGTATTTT.

The gene calls are TRBV30 and TRBJ2-7; possible D gene TRBD1, 5 bases. Trimming cost V 4 bases and J 3 bases, with 16 bases left between them. The CDR3 loop spans 14 amino acids. Per the germline V gene, CDR1 is GTSNPN and CDR2 is SVGIG (reference sequence). In DNA form, the CDR3 reads TGTGCCTGGATGGCGGCAGGGTCTCTCTACGAGCAGTACTTC. It is translated as CAWMAAGSLYEQYF.

This clonotype has more than one count but fewer than ten. V usage is TRBV12-3 or TRBV12-4 and J usage is TRBJ2-1, with 8 positions matching TRBD1. The CDR3 sequence is 15 residues long. Losses at the gene ends were 5 bases for V and 5 bases for J; bases not matched to a gene: 8. Written as DNA, the CDR3 is TGTGCCAGCAGTCCGGGACAGGAGGTGGACAATGAGCAGTTCTTC. This sequence encodes CASSPGQEVDNEQFF.

The chain's CDR3 is CASSQDPRGEDTQYF. CDR3 nucleotide sequence: TGTGCCAGCAGCCAAGACCCTCGGGGCGAAGATACGCAGTATTTT. V is TRBV3-1 and J is TRBJ2-3; either TRBD1 or TRBD2 may supply D (5 bases each). The CDR3 is 15 residues long. V was shortened by 0 bases and J by 5 bases, with 12 bases between the two germline ends. The germline CDR1 and CDR2 sequences are LGHDT and YNNKEL (reference sequence).

A word on this clonotype: The junction departs from germline at one end; a sequencing error may be responsible. V gene TRBV6-5 combines with J gene TRBJ2-7, with 10 bases fitting TRBD2. There are 13 residues in the CDR3. From germline, CDR1 is MNHEY and CDR2 SVGAGI. The CDR3 DNA sequence: TGTACCAGCACCGAGAGCGGGAGGGGTGAGCAGTACTTC. It encodes CTSTESGRGEQYF.

The chain carries TRBV29-1 and TRBJ2-5; 7 bases are a match to TRBD1. V trimming: 6 bases; J trimming: 1 base; junction bases outside the gene matches: 8. The length of the CDR3 is 14 residues. Germline V CDR1 and CDR2: SQVTM, ANQGSEA. The DNA of the CDR3 is TGCAGCGTCGCCAACTGGACAGGCCAAGAGACCCAGTACTTC. This sequence encodes CSVANWTGQETQYF.

The chain carries TRBV6-1 and TRBJ2-4, with 11 bases aligning to TRBD1. TRBJ2-7 explains the end of the DNA better; the J call may be wrong. Germline V gene sequence: CDR1 MNHNS, CDR2 SASEGT. The CDR3 has 15 residues. DNA of the CDR3: TGTGCCAGCCTAGCCGGGACAGGGGGGAACTACGAGCAGTACTTC. Its translation is CASLAGTGGNYEQYF.

J is TRBJ2-1 and V is TRBV6-4; D may correspond to TRBD1 or TRBD2 (5 bases each). The CDR3 is 16 amino acids. The germline gives CDR1 MRHNA, CDR2 SNTAGT. V lost 2 bases to trimming and J lost 2 bases, with 13 bases between them. CDR3 protein: CASSDRGTNAYNEQFF. In DNA, the CDR3 is TGTGCCAGCAGTGACCGGGGCACTAATGCCTACAATGAGCAGTTCTTC.

The CDR3 region has the DNA TGCGCCAGCAGCTTGGATCCGGGCCTCTCTAACTCTGGAAACACCATATATTTT. Amino acids: CASSLDPGLSNSGNTIYF. This chain connects TRBV5-1 to TRBJ1-3; D gene unclear. Germline V gene sequence: CDR1 SGHRS, CDR2 YFSETQ. V was cut by 0 bases and J by 0 bases, with 16 bases left in between. This CDR3 has 18 amino acids.